This is a list of T cell receptor beta chains from one sample in a study of blood T cell repertoires in COVID-19. Produced via immunoSEQ multiplex PCR; TCRdb's table is partial and in-frame only. The data hold 95,000 to 150,000 clones, with less than 90% observed a single time. Sequencing used PBMCs or T cells enriched from blood (not recorded which). Receptor source: a woman aged 30 to 39 who had recovered from COVID-19. The CDR3 runs from the conserved cysteine through the conserved F or W. Fields, in order: J gene, clone size, D gene, V gene, CDR3 DNA, CDR3 protein. A D gene is named only where the DNA matches it firmly. Clone size is given for some rows only: seen once, a few or many times, or a class if the clone is expanded.

>TRBJ2-7|-|TRBD1|TRBV29-1
TGCAGTGCCGGGACAGGACTCTCCTACGAGCAGTACTTC
CSAGTGLSYEQYF
>TRBJ1-6|-|-|TRBV18
TGTGCCAGCTCGCCCGGGGCAGGGGAATCACCCCTCCACTTT
CASSPGAGESPLHF
>TRBJ2-5|once|-|TRBV7-9
TGTGCCAGCAGCTTAGAGCCCCACGATACCCAGTACTTC
CASSLEPHDTQYF
>TRBJ2-7|-|-|TRBV7-8
TGTGCCAGCAGCCCTAGACTAGGAAGCTACGAGCAGTACTTC
CASSPRLGSYEQYF
>TRBJ2-1|-|TRBD2|TRBV5-4
TGTGCCAGCAGTTGGGGACTAGCGGGTTACAATGAGCAGTTCTTC
CASSWGLAGYNEQFF
>TRBJ2-5|once|-|TRBV3-1/TRBV3-2
TGTGCCAGCAGCCAAGACAGGGTAGTTTGGGAGACCCAGTACTTC
CASSQDRVVWETQYF
>TRBJ2-5|-|TRBD2|TRBV6-5
TGTGCCAGCGCCATCAACCGGGGAGGGGAGACCCAGTACTTC
CASAINRGGETQYF
>TRBJ2-1|-|TRBD2|TRBV5-4
TGTGCCAGCAGCTTGGGGCGGGAGCGGTGGAATGAGCAGTTCTTC
CASSLGRERWNEQFF
>TRBJ1-6|few|-|TRBV4-3
TGCGCCAGCAGCCAAGATTGGGGCGTCAATTCACCCCTCCACTTT
CASSQDWGVNSPLHF
>TRBJ2-7|-|TRBD1|TRBV6-1
TGTGCCAGCAGTGAGGACAGGGCCTACGAGCAGTACTTC
CASSEDRAYEQYF
>TRBJ1-1|-|-|TRBV27
TGTGCCAGCACCTCAGCGGTGGGGAGGGGCGTCCCGAACACTGAAGCTTTCTTT
CASTSAVGRGVPNTEAFF
>TRBJ2-2|-|-|TRBV27
TGTGCCAGCAGTGTAGGACACTTGAACACCGGGGAGCTGTTTTTT
CASSVGHLNTGELFF
>TRBJ2-7|-|TRBD2|TRBV30
TGTGCCTGGAGTTTAGCGGGAGAAGGCTACGAGCAGTACTTC
CAWSLAGEGYEQYF
>TRBJ1-1|-|-|TRBV7-9
TGTGCCAGCAGCTTTCTGACAGTGAACACTGAAGCTTTCTTT
CASSFLTVNTEAFF